This T cell receptor (beta chain) emerged from a study of blood T cell repertoires in COVID-19. Study at large: Sites across the United States, Italy and Spain contributed samples from acute and convalescent COVID-19. PBMCs, B-cell-depleted T cells, or T cells provided the cDNA or gDNA that made up the material.

In the original analysis: Reference gene primer amplification yielded estimated nucleated cell counts. The method was immunoSEQ multiplex PCR; TCRdb's version includes in-frame clones alone and lacks a portion of them. The V and J calls and clone size were taken over from that table, and D and trimming were inferred from the DNA. This table has 130,000 to 150,000 clones, roughly 90% appearing once. This receptor was obtained from a man aged 45 to 65 with active or convalescent COVID-19. The sample taken for sequencing was peripheral blood.

This chain's CDR3 is CASGSARWNSPLHF. Here the CDR3 DNA reads TGTGCCAGCGGCTCGGCCAGGTGGAATTCACCCCTCCACTTT. The chain has TRBV27 and TRBJ1-6; D is unresolved. Trimming took off 8 bases at V and 7 bases at J, with 15 bases between the two ends. CDR1 and CDR2 (germline): MNHEY, SMNVEV (reference sequence). The CDR3 totals 14 residues.